This TCR beta chain derives from a study of T-cell reconstitution after alpha-beta-depleted transplantation in children. Unique molecular identifiers were incorporated when the TCRbeta library was constructed. TCRdb redid the calling of the PCR reads with MiXCR, one entry per CDR3 protein. This table has hundreds of thousands of distinct CDR3 sequences, 20% to 25% appearing once. This clonotype appeared many times. Its antigen is unknown. From germline, CDR1 is DFQATT and CDR2 SNEGSKA (reference sequence). There are 15 residues in the CDR3. V was pared by 3 bases and J by 0 bases, with 12 bases between. Study-wide results and limits: Where some patients showed high TCRbeta diversity at day 60, it came from recipient T cells and thymic progenitors that had survived. In patients about two months after transplant, alpha-beta T cells reportedly arose from several hundred expanded graft clones. It was newly produced T cells that mostly accounted for T-cell counts and diversity one year after transplant.

This clonotype originated in a boy younger than two who had a stem cell transplant for acute myeloid leukemia, so the T cells may come from the graft donor. The sequencing used PBMCs, mostly from graft donor cells, collected 360 days after TCRalphabeta/CD19-depleted stem cell transplant. The chain carries TRBV20-1 and TRBJ2-1; D may match TRBD1 or TRBD2 (5 bases each). CDR3 amino acids: CSARGVKSSYNEQFF. DNA of the CDR3: TGCAGTGCTAGGGGGGTGAAGAGCTCCTACAATGAGCAGTTCTTC.